This T cell receptor (beta chain) emerged from a study of blood T cell repertoires in COVID-19. Study-level information: Donors in the United States, Italy and Spain gave samples during acute or convalescent COVID-19.

Per germline, CDR1 LNHDA and CDR2 SQIVND (reference sequence). CDR3 length equals 11 residues. V dropped 3 bases and J dropped 5 bases, with 4 bases sitting between them. Method: immunoSEQ multiplex PCR; TCRdb's copy keeps in-frame clones and lacks some. The repertoire holds over 90,000 clones, roughly nine tenths seen once, with around 5.3% in the top ten. This rearrangement joins TRBV19 to TRBJ1-1; no clear D gene. Source material: peripheral blood. This clonotype was sampled from a woman aged 45-65 years with COVID-19, enrolled during active disease. The CDR3 loop is CASSMTTEAFF. DNA for the CDR3: TGTGCCAGTAGTATGACAACTGAAGCTTTCTTT.